This T cell receptor beta chain was found in a study of radiotherapy plus CTLA-4 blockade in lung cancer. This CDR3 is 16 amino acids long. V shed 0 bases and J shed 9 bases, with 15 bases lying between them. Germline V gene lookup returns CDR1 SGHTA and CDR2 FQGNSA. Profiling relied on immunoSEQ multiplex PCR, and the TCRdb table lists in-frame clones only, not all of them. The profile covers tens of thousands of clones, with about 78% appearing a single time and 4% taken by the ten largest. Sequenced here: peripheral blood, sampled from a patient treated with radiotherapy plus ipilimumab. The TCR comes from a human donor with non-small cell lung cancer who had a partial response to radiotherapy plus ipilimumab. Some clones in this sample may be carry-over from other donors' samples. The chain combines TRBV7-2 with TRBJ1-6; maybe TRBD1 (6 bases). For the CDR3, the DNA is TGTGCCAGCAGCTTAGCGGCAGGGGTTGTAGGTTCACCCCTCCACTTT. Protein sequence: CASSLAAGVVGSPLHF.